This entry lists 7 T cell receptor beta chains sequenced from one sample in a study of blood T cell repertoires in COVID-19. Clones were read by immunoSEQ multiplex PCR, and TCRdb kept only the in-frame ones, dropping some. The sample has around 430,000 clones; about 86% are singletons. Specimen: PBMCs or T cells enriched from blood (not recorded which). Receptors were obtained from a woman between 45 and 65 years old who had recovered from COVID-19.

The chain links TRBV6-5 to TRBJ2-1; 7 positions match TRBD1. Germline CDR1 is MNHEY and CDR2 is SVGAGI. The CDR3 loop spans 12 amino acids. V shed 6 bases and J 10 bases; nucleotides not matched to a gene: 6. CDR3 region: CASRLTGFEQFF. CDR3 in DNA: TGTGCCAGCAGGCTGACAGGGTTCGAGCAGTTCTTC.

This sequence joins TRBV6-5 and TRBJ1-1; D not certain. The germline V and J ends were trimmed by 5 bases and 3 bases, with 13 bases remaining between them. This CDR3 has 14 residues. The germline V gene has CDR1 MNHEY and CDR2 SVGAGI. The CDR3 here is CASSSIIGYTEAFF. CDR3 DNA: TGTGCCAGCAGTAGTATCATCGGTTACACTGAAGCTTTCTTT.

This chain connects TRBV18 to TRBJ1-5, with TRBD1 matching 7 bases. The ends lost 6 bases at V and 2 bases at J; junction bases unmatched: 7. Germline V lookup: CDR1 KGHSH, CDR2 LQKENI. The CDR3 spans 15 residues. In DNA, the CDR3 is TGTGCCAGCTCTCCGACAGGGTTGGGCAATCAGCCCCAGCATTTT. Protein: CASSPTGLGNQPQHF.

The CDR3 DNA follows: TGTGCCAGTAGCCAAACAGGGGCAGAGACCCAGTACTTC. It yields the protein CASSQTGAETQYF. This chain connects TRBV19 to TRBJ2-5; TRBD1 matches 7 bases. CDR1 and CDR2 (germline): LNHDA, SQIVND (reference sequence). After removal of 6 bases from V and 4 bases from J, the junction contained 5 bases not matched to a gene. The CDR3 sequence is 13 residues long.

In this sample, this clone turned up once. DNA of the CDR3: TGTGCCAGCAGCTTTAGCGGGGGGACATTATTCTTC. Translating it yields CASSFSGGTLFF. V is TRBV7-8 and J is TRBJ2-1; 10 bases match TRBD2. CDR1 is SGHVS, CDR2 FQNEAQ, per germline. CDR3 size: 12 residues. The junction had 6 bases not matched to a gene; V was cut back by 3 bases and J by 16 bases.

This clone was counted between two and nine times. The V gene is TRBV28, the J gene TRBJ1-2, with 8 bases that match TRBD1. The CDR3 extends over 16 amino acids. Germline-derived CDR1 and CDR2 are MDHEN and SYDVKM. The V and J ends lost 5 bases and 5 bases, in that order; junction bases with no gene match: 13. The CDR3 sequence: CASSLDRVGLRYGYTF. In DNA form, the CDR3 reads TGTGCCAGCAGTCTGGACAGGGTGGGGCTTCGGTATGGCTACACCTTC.

The chain's CDR3 is CASSPGMGGANYGYTF. The CDR3 DNA reads TGTGCCAGCAGCCCAGGGATGGGGGGAGCTAACTATGGCTACACCTTC. V gene TRBV7-6 combines with J gene TRBJ1-2, with D possibly matching TRBD1 (5 bases). The CDR3 loop spans 16 amino acids. The germline V gene has CDR1 SGHVS and CDR2 FNYEAQ. Trimming left V 5 bases short and J 0 bases short, with 16 bases between.